The 18 T cell receptor beta chains in this list originate from one sample, sequenced in a study of cytomegalovirus exposure and HLA in healthy donors. The PCR had 60 Vbeta and 13 Jbeta primers. The assay was immunoSEQ multiplex PCR, and TCRdb's table has in-frame clones only and misses some. This table holds about 160,000 clones, under 70% found once. Sequencing was done on a sample of PBMCs. Every receptor here comes from a woman aged 40 to 50 in good health and CMV-seropositive.

The CDR3 region has the DNA TGCAGCGTTGAAGGCCCCGGACAGAATACTAACTATGGCTACACCTTC. Protein sequence: CSVEGPGQNTNYGYTF. This chain connects TRBV29-1 to TRBJ1-2; D is possibly TRBD1 (6 bases). The CDR3 covers 16 residues. Trimming removed 1 base at V and 0 bases at J, with 15 bases between. The germline CDR1 and CDR2 sequences are SQVTM and ANQGSEA.

This chain links TRBV5-6 with TRBJ2-5, with D perhaps TRBD1 (5 bases). The DNA end lines up better with TRBJ2-7; the J call may be wrong. In germline, CDR1 is SGHDT, CDR2 YYEEEE. CDR3 size: 15 residues. Here the CDR3 DNA reads TGTGCCAGCAGCTTGTTGCCAGGGCCGCACTACGAGCAGTACTTC. Encoded protein: CASSLLPGPHYEQYF.

In this sample, this clone turned up a few times. The V gene is TRBV7-3, the J gene TRBJ2-7; 8 positions match TRBD1. Losses at the gene ends were 5 bases for V and 7 bases for J; bases not matched to a gene: 16. CDR3 length: 16 residues. Germline lookup yields CDR1 SGHTA and CDR2 FQGTGA. This chain's CDR3 is CASSLGPGQVFTEQYF. CDR3 sequence (DNA): TGTGCCAGCAGCCTTGGTCCGGGACAGGTTTTTACAGAGCAGTACTTC.

V is TRBV6-8 and J is TRBJ2-7, with 8 bases lining up with TRBD2. The ends lost 6 bases at V and 4 bases at J; junction bases unmatched: 11. The CDR3 consists of 15 residues. CDR1 and CDR2 (germline): MNHGY, SAAAGT. The CDR3 nucleotides read TGTGCCAGCAGCCCGCGGGCGGGGGGTGGGTACGAGCAGTACTTC. Amino acid sequence: CASSPRAGGGYEQYF.

This clone is a singleton in its sample. The chain combines TRBV7-9 with TRBJ1-1; 8 nucleotides match TRBD1. The V segment lost 7 bases and the J segment 0 bases; nucleotides outside the gene matches: 13. Germline V lookup: CDR1 SEHNR, CDR2 FQNEAQ (reference sequence). The CDR3 runs to 17 residues. The CDR3 spells CASTPGQGQGLNTEAFF. CDR3 DNA: TGTGCCAGCACCCCAGGGCAAGGACAGGGATTGAACACTGAAGCTTTCTTT.

This clone occurred once. The V gene is TRBV4-2, the J gene TRBJ2-5; D possibly corresponds to TRBD1 (6 bases). Matching the DNA end better, TRBJ2-7 makes the J call doubtful. Germline V gives CDR1 LGHNA, CDR2 YNFKEQ. The CDR3 extends over 16 amino acids. This CDR3 is CASSQESQGFSYEQYF. In DNA, the CDR3 is TGTGCCAGCAGCCAAGAAAGTCAGGGGTTCTCCTACGAGCAGTACTTC.

This clone was counted only a few times. The chain combines TRBV19 with TRBJ1-5, with 12 bases matching TRBD1. The CDR3 contains 14 residues. Trimming at V came to 6 bases and at J to 5 bases, leaving 2 bases not matched to a gene. The germline V gene encodes CDR1 LNHDA and CDR2 SQIVND (reference sequence). The CDR3 DNA follows: TGTGCCAGTAGCGGGACAGGGGGCCATCAGCCCCAGCATTTT. Its translation: CASSGTGGHQPQHF.

The chain carries TRBV19 and TRBJ2-2, with TRBD1 matching 11 bases. After removal of 7 bases from V and 6 bases from J, the junction contained 10 bases not matched to a gene. CDR3 length: 16 residues. Looked up from germline, CDR1 is LNHDA and CDR2 is SQIVND (reference sequence). CDR3 amino acids: CASTPGTGGVPGELFF. The DNA of the CDR3 is TGTGCCAGTACCCCCGGGACAGGGGGAGTCCCCGGGGAGCTGTTTTTT.

This clone came up once. The chain recombines TRBV27 with TRBJ2-5; no clear D gene. Trimming stripped 4 bases from V and 0 bases from J, with 3 bases between. CDR3 length equals 12 residues. CDR1 is MNHEY, CDR2 SMNVEV, per germline (reference sequence). CDR3 coding DNA: TGTGCCAGCAGTTCCGACCAAGAGACCCAGTACTTC. Protein product: CASSSDQETQYF.

J is TRBJ2-3 and V is TRBV6-1; D not resolved. Per germline, CDR1 MNHNS and CDR2 SASEGT. The V gene lost 7 bases and the J gene lost 1 base, with 18 bases spanning the gap. This CDR3 spans 16 amino acids. Written as DNA, the CDR3 is TGTGCCAGCACCGAAGCTGTATGGCAGGGCACAGATACGCAGTATTTT. Its translation: CASTEAVWQGTDTQYF.

This clone was picked up a small number of times. Compared with germline, one end of the junction differs, possibly owing to a read error. The rearrangement links TRBV7-2 to TRBJ1-5; D unclear. Germline V gives CDR1 SGHTA, CDR2 FQGNSA. The CDR3 is made up of 13 amino acids. The CDR3 DNA is TGTGCCAGCAGCTCTCATAGCAATCAGCCCCAGAATTTT. Translated, it gives CASSSHSNQPQNF.

The chain uses TRBV14 and TRBJ2-7, with 10 bases aligning to TRBD1. The CDR3 totals 15 residues. Losses at the gene ends were 1 base for V and 3 bases for J; bases not matched to a gene: 3. Germline CDR1 and CDR2: SGHDN and FVKESK. The CDR3 DNA follows: TGTGCCAGCAGCCAAGGGACAGGGGGAATCTACGAGCAGTACTTC. Translated, it gives CASSQGTGGIYEQYF. The full variable domain, with the rest looked up from reference TRBV14 and TRBJ2-7, is EAGVTQFPSHSVIEKGQTVTLRCDPISGHDNLYWYRRVMGKEIKFLLHFVKESKQDESGMPNNRFLAERTGGTYSTLKVQPAELEDSGVYFCASSQGTGGIYEQYFGPGTRLTVT.

The chain combines TRBV5-4 with TRBJ2-5, with D possibly TRBD2 on 6 matching bases. The closer fit of TRBJ2-7 to the DNA end suggests the J call may be wrong. This CDR3 has 13 residues. Germline loops: CDR1 SGHNT, CDR2 YYREEE (reference sequence). The CDR3 DNA reads TGTGCCAGCAGCTTGTTGACTAGCTACGAGCAGTACTTC. This encodes CASSLLTSYEQYF.

This chain connects TRBV27 to TRBJ1-5; D gene uncertain. Trimming stripped 4 bases from V and 0 bases from J, with 10 bases between. Germline assignment: CDR1 MNHEY and CDR2 SMNVEV (reference sequence). The CDR3 sequence is 15 residues long. DNA for the CDR3: TGTGCCAGCAGTTCCTTCAGGCATAGCAATCAGCCCCAGCATTTT. Encoded protein: CASSSFRHSNQPQHF.

The J gene is TRBJ1-4, the V gene TRBV5-1, with 10 bases matching TRBD1. The V gene's germline CDR1 is SGHRS and CDR2 YFSETQ. The CDR3 consists of 15 residues. V lost 4 bases and J lost 8; bases outside the gene matches: 8. This CDR3 reads CASSAGTGEEEKLFF. The CDR3 DNA reads as TGCGCCAGCAGCGCCGGGACAGGGGAGGAAGAAAAACTGTTTTTT.

The chain uses TRBV16 and TRBJ1-1, with 8 bases that match TRBD1. The germline gives CDR1 KGHSY, CDR2 FQNENV. The CDR3 loop spans 14 amino acids. The V segment lost 1 base and the J segment 4 bases; nucleotides outside the gene matches: 2. DNA for the CDR3: TGTGCCAGCAGCCAATATACAGGGGGCACTGAAGCTTTCTTT. It specifies CASSQYTGGTEAFF.

This chain links TRBV19 with TRBJ2-3; 7 bases are shared with TRBD2. Germline values: CDR1 LNHDA, CDR2 SQIVND (reference sequence). The CDR3 contains 15 residues. Trimming cost V 2 bases and J 2 bases; bases outside gene matches: 4. The CDR3 loop is CASSITGGFTDTQYF. As DNA, the CDR3 is TGTGCCAGTAGTATAACGGGGGGTTTCACAGATACGCAGTATTTT.

The chain carries TRBV2 and TRBJ2-1; 12 bases agree with TRBD2. The CDR3 loop spans 11 amino acids. With V trimmed by 7 bases and J by 14 bases, 3 bases remained unmatched. Germline CDR1 SNHLY, CDR2 FYNNEI. The CDR3 sequence is CASNRLAGEFF. The CDR3 coding sequence is TGTGCCAGCAATCGACTAGCGGGGGAGTTCTTC.